Presented here are 19 T cell receptor beta chains from one specimen sequenced in a study of tumor-infiltrating lymphocytes in oesophageal squamous cell carcinoma (dated by TCRdb to 2015 to 2016). To prepare the library, PCR was applied. Instrument on record: Illumina HiSeq 2000. TCRdb applied fastp at Q25 and MiXCR to the public reads, then kept only in-frame beta chains. Identical CDR3 protein sequences are pooled into one entry, listed with their most common genes and DNA. This sample has more than 9,500 distinct CDR3 sequences in its table, and roughly 50% of those were observed once. Around 25% of the sample comes from the top ten. Sequencing was carried out using esophageal tumor tissue. The receptors come from a male donor with esophageal squamous cell carcinoma.

V is TRBV7-9 and J is TRBJ2-3; 7 nucleotides align to TRBD1. The J call could be wrong; TRBJ1-1 is a better fit for the DNA end. The CDR3 contains 15 residues. Germline V gives CDR1 SEHNR, CDR2 FQNEAQ (reference sequence). The CDR3 DNA reads TGTGCCAGCAGGCCAAGACAGGGAGGCGACACTGAAGCTTTCTTT. Translation gives CASRPRQGGDTEAFF.

Sample share makes this clonotype medium-sized (0.01 to 0.1%). A much more abundant neighbour one base away suggests this may be a read error. This sequence joins TRBV7-3 and TRBJ2-1; 8 nucleotides agree with TRBD2. The J call could be wrong; TRBJ2-7 is a better fit for the DNA end. The CDR3 has 16 amino acids. Germline-derived CDR1 and CDR2 are SGHTA and FQGTGA. CDR3 amino acids: CASSSQRTSSYNEQYF. DNA for the CDR3: TGTGCCAGCAGCTCCCAACGGACTAGCTCCTACAATGAGCAGTACTTC.

A single count supports this clonotype. V usage is TRBV6-2 or TRBV6-3 and J usage is TRBJ1-3; D call uncertain. CDR1 and CDR2 from the germline V gene are MNHEY and SVGEGT. The V gene lost 0 bases and the J gene lost 2 bases, with 8 bases spanning the gap. This CDR3 is built from 15 residues. Here the CDR3 reads CASSYSGVTGNTIYF. In nucleotides, the CDR3 is TGTGCCAGCAGTTACTCGGGAGTGACTGGAAACACCATATATTTT.

The J gene is TRBJ1-2, the V gene TRBV28; 8 nucleotides match TRBD1. Germline V gives CDR1 MDHEN, CDR2 SYDVKM. J gave up 7 bases and V 6 bases, and 7 bases lay outside the gene matches. The CDR3 contains 13 residues. The CDR3 nucleotides are TGTGCCAGCAGGATGGGACAGGTCTCTGGCTACACCTTC. This encodes CASRMGQVSGYTF.

As for this clonotype: One end of the junction fails to match germline, which may point to a read error. The CDR3 is CVSSLAGTTLDTQYF. CDR3 DNA sequence: TGTGTCAGCAGCTTAGCGGGGACTACCCTAGATACGCAGTATTTT. This sequence joins TRBV7-6 and TRBJ2-3; 8 bases are a match to TRBD2. Germline lookup yields CDR1 SGHVS and CDR2 FNYEAQ. The CDR3 extends over 15 amino acids.

This clonotype showed up just once. The rearrangement uses TRBV24-1 and TRBJ2-3, with D possibly TRBD2 on 6 matching bases. The better agreement between TRBJ2-1 and the DNA end casts doubt on the J call. This CDR3 has 16 residues. The germline gives CDR1 KGHDR, CDR2 SFDVKD. CDR3 DNA: TGTGCCACCAGTGATCCGTCTAGCGACCCCTACAATGAGCAGTTCTTC. Protein sequence: CATSDPSSDPYNEQFF.

In its sample, this clonotype was seen many times. The chain recombines TRBV5-1 with TRBJ2-1; 8 bases map to TRBD2. The germline V gene has CDR1 SGHRS and CDR2 YFSETQ. The CDR3 length is 15 residues. V lost 4 bases to trimming and J lost 0 bases; unmatched junction nucleotides: 3. As DNA, the CDR3 is TGCGCCAGCAGCAAAAGCGGGGGCTCCTACAATGAGCAGTTCTTC. It yields the protein CASSKSGGSYNEQFF.

J is TRBJ2-3 and V is TRBV11-2; D gene uncertain. Trimming removed 2 bases at V and 2 bases at J, with 11 bases between. CDR1 and CDR2 from the germline V gene are SGHAT and FQNNGV. The CDR3 consists of 15 residues. This CDR3 reads CASSLLRQNTDTQYF. The DNA for the CDR3 is TGTGCCAGCAGCTTATTGAGGCAAAACACAGATACGCAGTATTTT.

This clonotype appeared a single time. CDR3 amino acids: CASSRDRGTYEQYF. CDR3 DNA: TGTGCCAGCTCTCGGGACAGGGGGACCTACGAGCAGTACTTC. The chain recombines TRBV6-1 with TRBJ2-4; 11 positions match TRBD1. The DNA end lines up better with TRBJ2-7; the J call may be wrong. The CDR3 has 14 residues. CDR1 and CDR2 (germline): MNHNS, SASEGT.

The chain joins TRBV12-3 or TRBV12-4 to TRBJ2-1; 8 bases are shared with TRBD1. The trim removed 2 bases at V and 7 bases at J, leaving 7 bases unmatched. The CDR3 covers 15 residues. CDR3 sequence: CASSLRQGAENEQFF. CDR3 bases: TGTGCCAGCAGTTTAAGGCAGGGGGCTGAAAATGAGCAGTTCTTC.

The genes are TRBV7-6 and TRBJ2-3, with D possibly matching TRBD1 (6 bases). The V and J ends lost 1 base and 4 bases respectively, with 9 bases between them. This CDR3 spans 14 amino acids. Germline assignment: CDR1 SGHVS and CDR2 FNYEAQ. The CDR3 DNA sequence: TGTGCCAGCAGCTTAGTGGGGGCGTCAGATACGCAGTATTTT. This sequence encodes CASSLVGASDTQYF.

This rearrangement joins TRBV7-3 to TRBJ1-1; 7 bases fit TRBD1. The V gene's germline CDR1 is SGHTA and CDR2 FQGTGA. V dropped 5 bases and J dropped 4; count of bases not matched to a gene: 10. The CDR3 sequence is 15 residues long. CDR3 coding DNA: TGTGCCAGCAGCCCTAACCCGACAGGGCCCACTGAAGCTTTCTTT. Its translation: CASSPNPTGPTEAFF.

This clonotype was observed once. The gene calls are TRBV20-1 and TRBJ1-2; D is ambiguous. From germline, CDR1 is DFQATT and CDR2 SNEGSKA (reference sequence). The CDR3 extends over 14 amino acids. Trimming pared 3 bases from V and 3 bases from J, leaving 14 bases between. In DNA, the CDR3 is TGCAGTGCTAGTATTAGGTGGACTGACTATGGCTACACCTTC. It codes for CSASIRWTDYGYTF.

This clonotype is large in the sample. The CDR3 DNA is TGTGCCAGCAGCTTAGGACAGGGGCGCGAGTATGGCTACACCTTC. Amino acids: CASSLGQGREYGYTF. V usage is TRBV7-9 and J usage is TRBJ1-2; 8 nucleotides line up with TRBD1. Germline V gene lookup returns CDR1 SEHNR and CDR2 FQNEAQ (reference sequence). The CDR3 runs to 15 residues. V gave up 1 base and J gave up 5 bases; unmatched junction bases: 6. Combining the CDR3 with reference TRBV7-9 and TRBJ1-2 gives the whole variable domain DTGVSQNPRHKITKRGQNVTFRCDPISEHNRLYWYRQTLGQGPEFLTYFQNEAQLEKSRLLSDRFSAERPKGSFSTLEIQRTEQGDSAMYLCASSLGQGREYGYTFGSGTRLTVV.

V usage is TRBV7-2 and J usage is TRBJ2-5; 9 bases agree with TRBD2. With 1 base clipped from V and 5 bases from J, the junction kept 8 bases outside the gene matches. CDR1 and CDR2 (germline): SGHTA, FQGNSA. The CDR3 extends over 16 amino acids. CDR3 sequence: CASSLGVVRGGETQYF. CDR3 bases: TGTGCCAGCAGCTTAGGGGTGGTGCGGGGGGGGGAGACCCAGTACTTC.

The chain carries TRBV12-5 and TRBJ2-7; D might be TRBD2 (6 bases). There are 16 residues in the CDR3. The germline V gene encodes CDR1 LGHNT and CDR2 FRNRAP. V lost 6 bases to trimming and J lost 7 bases, with 25 bases between them. CDR3 bases: TGTGCTAGTGGCCCTGGAAGTATCGGGGGATACAATGAGCAGTACTTC. Protein product: CASGPGSIGGYNEQYF. Supplemented by reference TRBV12-5 and TRBJ2-7, the full variable domain reads DARVTQTPRHKVTEMGQEVTMRCQPILGHNTVFWYRQTMMQGLELLAYFRNRAPLDDSGMPKDRFSAEMPDATLATLKIQPSEPRDSAVYFCASGPGSIGGYNEQYFGPGTRLTVT.

V gene TRBV7-6 combines with J gene TRBJ2-5; TRBD1 might be the D (6 bases). The CDR3 has 16 amino acids. Germline V gene data show CDR1 as SGHVS and CDR2 as FNYEAQ. V dropped 5 bases and J dropped 7 bases, with 23 bases sitting between them. CDR3 nucleotides: TGTGCCAGCAGCCCTCTAGCCGATACAGGGTTGGTGACCCAGTACTTC. Its protein product is CASSPLADTGLVTQYF.

This sequence joins TRBV7-9 and TRBJ1-6; the match to TRBD1 covers 10 bases. The CDR3 extends over 15 amino acids. From germline, CDR1 is SEHNR and CDR2 FQNEAQ (reference sequence). V lost 4 bases and J lost 7; bases outside the gene matches: 4. The CDR3 here is CASSSGQGGNSPLHF. The CDR3 coding sequence is TGTGCCAGCAGCTCCGGACAGGGGGGAAATTCACCCCTCCACTTT.

The chain employs TRBV28 and TRBJ1-1, with TRBD1 as a possible D gene (5 bases). TRBJ2-2 matches the DNA end more closely, so the J call is doubtful. Germline V CDR1 and CDR2: MDHEN, SYDVKM. The CDR3 has 14 residues. The CDR3 bases are TGTGCCAGCAGTTTACGTACAGGAACCGGGGAGCTGTTTTTT. Its protein is CASSLRTGTGELFF.